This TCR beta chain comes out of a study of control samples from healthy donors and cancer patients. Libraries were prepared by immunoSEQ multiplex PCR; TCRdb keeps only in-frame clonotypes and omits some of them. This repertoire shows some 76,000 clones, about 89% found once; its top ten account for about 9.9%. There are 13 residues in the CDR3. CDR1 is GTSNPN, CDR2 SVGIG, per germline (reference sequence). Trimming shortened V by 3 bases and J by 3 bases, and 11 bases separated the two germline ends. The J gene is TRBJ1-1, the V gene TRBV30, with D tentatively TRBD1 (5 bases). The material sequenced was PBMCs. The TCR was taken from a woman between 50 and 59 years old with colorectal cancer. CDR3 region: CAWREQVDTEAFF. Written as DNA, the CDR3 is TGTGCCTGGAGGGAACAGGTGGACACTGAAGCTTTCTTT.